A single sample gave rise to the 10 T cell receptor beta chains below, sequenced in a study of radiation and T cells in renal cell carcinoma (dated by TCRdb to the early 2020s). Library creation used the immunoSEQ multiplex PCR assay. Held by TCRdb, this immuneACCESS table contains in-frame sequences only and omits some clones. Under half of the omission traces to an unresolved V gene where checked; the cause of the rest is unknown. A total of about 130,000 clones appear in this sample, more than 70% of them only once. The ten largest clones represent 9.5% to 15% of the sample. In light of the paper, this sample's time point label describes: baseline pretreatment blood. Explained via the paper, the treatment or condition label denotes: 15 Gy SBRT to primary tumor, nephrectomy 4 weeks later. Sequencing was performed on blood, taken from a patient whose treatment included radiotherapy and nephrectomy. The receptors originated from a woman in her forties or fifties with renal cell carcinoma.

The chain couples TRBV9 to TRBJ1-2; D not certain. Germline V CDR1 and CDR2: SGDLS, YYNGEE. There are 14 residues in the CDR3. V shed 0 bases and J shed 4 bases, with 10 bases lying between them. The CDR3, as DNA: TGTGCCAGCAGCGTAGACCGGACGGGCTATGGCTACACCTTC. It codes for CASSVDRTGYGYTF.

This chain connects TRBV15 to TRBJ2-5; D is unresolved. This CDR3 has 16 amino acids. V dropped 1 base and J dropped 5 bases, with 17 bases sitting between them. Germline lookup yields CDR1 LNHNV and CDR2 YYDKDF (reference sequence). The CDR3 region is CATSRVGGPRMETQYF. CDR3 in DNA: TGTGCCACCAGCAGAGTAGGCGGCCCCCGGATGGAGACCCAGTACTTC.

Here the CDR3 reads CASSSYQQVGAFF. The CDR3, as DNA: TGTGCCAGCAGCTCCTACCAACAGGTGGGGGCTTTCTTT. The rearrangement links TRBV7-9 to TRBJ1-1, with D possibly being TRBD1 (5 bases). Germline CDR1 is SEHNR and CDR2 is FQNEAQ (reference sequence). This CDR3 is 13 amino acids long. V lost 4 bases and J lost 11, with 17 bases in between.

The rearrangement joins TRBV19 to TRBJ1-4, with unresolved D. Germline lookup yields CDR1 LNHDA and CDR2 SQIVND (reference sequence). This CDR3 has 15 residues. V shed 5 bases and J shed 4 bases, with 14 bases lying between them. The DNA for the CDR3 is TGTGCCAGTAGTCTCCTCAACCTGGGTAATGAAAAACTGTTTTTT. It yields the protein CASSLLNLGNEKLFF.

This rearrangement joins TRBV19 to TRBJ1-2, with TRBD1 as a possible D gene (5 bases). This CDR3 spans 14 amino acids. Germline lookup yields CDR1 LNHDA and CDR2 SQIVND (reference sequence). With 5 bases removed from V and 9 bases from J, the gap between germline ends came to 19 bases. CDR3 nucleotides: TGTGCCAGTAGTTCCCCGGGACCGGGCTGGAGCTACACCTTC. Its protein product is CASSSPGPGWSYTF.

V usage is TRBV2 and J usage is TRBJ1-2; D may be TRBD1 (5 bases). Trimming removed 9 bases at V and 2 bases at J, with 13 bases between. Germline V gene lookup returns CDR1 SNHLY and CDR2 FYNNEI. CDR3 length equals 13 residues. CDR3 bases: TGTGCCAGACAGAACAAGGGGAACTATGGCTACACCTTC. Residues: CARQNKGNYGYTF.

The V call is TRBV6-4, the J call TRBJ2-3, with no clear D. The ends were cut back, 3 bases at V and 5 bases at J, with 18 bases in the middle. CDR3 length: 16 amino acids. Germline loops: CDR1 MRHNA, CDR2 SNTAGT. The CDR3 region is CASSEAHARWGDTQYF. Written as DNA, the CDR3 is TGTGCCAGCAGTGAAGCCCATGCTAGGTGGGGAGATACGCAGTATTTT.

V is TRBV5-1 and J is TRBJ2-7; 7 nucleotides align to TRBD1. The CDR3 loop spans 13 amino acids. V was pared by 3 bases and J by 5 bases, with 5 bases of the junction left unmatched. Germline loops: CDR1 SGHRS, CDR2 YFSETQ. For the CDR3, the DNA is TGCGCCAGCAGCTCGAAAGGGGGCCACGAGCAGTACTTC. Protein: CASSSKGGHEQYF.

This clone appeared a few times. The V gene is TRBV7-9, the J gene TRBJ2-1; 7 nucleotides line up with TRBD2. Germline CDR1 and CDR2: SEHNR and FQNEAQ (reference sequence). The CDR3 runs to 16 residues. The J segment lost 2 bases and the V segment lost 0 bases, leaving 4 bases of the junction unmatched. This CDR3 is CASSLAGGNTYNEQFF. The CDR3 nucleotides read TGTGCCAGCAGCTTAGCGGGGGGGAACACCTACAATGAGCAGTTCTTC.

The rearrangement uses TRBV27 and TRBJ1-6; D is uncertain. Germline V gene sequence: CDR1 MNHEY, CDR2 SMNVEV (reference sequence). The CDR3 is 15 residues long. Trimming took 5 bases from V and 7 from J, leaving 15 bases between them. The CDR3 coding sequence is TGTGCCAGCAGTCCCCGAGCAGCAGGAAATTCACCCCTCCACTTT. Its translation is CASSPRAAGNSPLHF.